Reported below is one TCR beta chain. This specimen comes from a study of shared clonotypes between healthy human individuals. Method: immunoSEQ multiplex PCR; TCRdb's copy keeps in-frame clones and lacks some. The data show a few million clones, more than 90% seen once. CDR3 length: 12 residues. Trimming left V 6 bases short and J 3 bases short, with 3 bases between. Germline values: CDR1 SNHLY, CDR2 FYNNEI. Recent acute infections and vaccinations were absent in the healthy HIV-negative adult donors. The sequenced sample was naive CD4+ T cells sorted from blood. This sample's subset: CD45RA+ positively selected. The chain carries TRBV2 and TRBJ1-6; D is ambiguous. The TCR was taken from a man aged 18 to 29 in good health. CDR3: CASRYYNSPLHF. The CDR3 nucleotides read TGTGCCAGCAGGTACTATAATTCACCCCTCCACTTT.